The source of this T cell receptor beta chain is a study of control samples from healthy donors and cancer patients. The CDR3 is made up of 13 amino acids. The V and J ends lost 1 base and 5 bases, in that order; junction bases with no gene match: 2. The germline gives CDR1 SGHKS, CDR2 YYEKEE (reference sequence). Sequencing used immunoSEQ multiplex PCR; TCRdb keeps in-frame clones, though not all of them. Of about 75,000 clones in the sample, around 94% are singletons; the top ten hold about 6%. The source is a middle-aged woman in good health. Sequenced material: blood. This chain connects TRBV5-5 to TRBJ2-5, with TRBD2 identical over 7 bases. The CDR3 nucleotides read TGTGCCAGCAGCTTGAGCGGGACGGAGACCCAGTACTTC. The encoded protein is CASSLSGTETQYF.